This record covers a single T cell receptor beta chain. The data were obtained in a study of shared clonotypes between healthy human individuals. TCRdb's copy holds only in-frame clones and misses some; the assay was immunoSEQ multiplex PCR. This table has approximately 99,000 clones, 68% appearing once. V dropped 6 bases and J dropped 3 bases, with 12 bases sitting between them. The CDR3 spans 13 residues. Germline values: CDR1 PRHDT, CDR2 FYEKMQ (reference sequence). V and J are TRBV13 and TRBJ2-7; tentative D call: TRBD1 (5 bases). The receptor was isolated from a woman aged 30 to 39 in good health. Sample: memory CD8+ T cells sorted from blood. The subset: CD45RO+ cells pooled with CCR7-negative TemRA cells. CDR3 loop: CASSIGRVYEQYF. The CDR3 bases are TGTGCCAGCAGTATAGGCAGGGTCTACGAGCAGTACTTC. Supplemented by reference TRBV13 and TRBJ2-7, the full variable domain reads AAGVIQSPRHLIKEKRETATLKCYPIPRHDTVYWYQQGPGQDPQFLISFYEKMQSDKGSIPDRFSAQQFSDYHSELNMSSLELGDSALYFCASSIGRVYEQYFGPGTRLTVT.